This TCR beta chain was observed in a study of blood T cell repertoires in COVID-19. Study information: The samples span acute and convalescent COVID-19 from the United States, Italy and Spain. Sample material is recorded as cDNA or gDNA derived from T cells, B-cell-depleted T cells, or PBMCs.

Germline trimming cut 5 bases from V and 9 bases from J; bases unmatched to any gene: 8. Germline CDR1 and CDR2: LNHDA and SQIVND (reference sequence). The CDR3 consists of 15 residues. This clone was seen just once. Patients from Seattle were sampled longitudinally, starting during active infection. Under the authors' procedure: Reference gene primers were amplified, and this amplification served to estimate nucleated cell counts. Data came from immunoSEQ multiplex PCR; TCRdb stores just in-frame clones and leaves some out. That table is the source of V, J and clone size, and D and trimming were worked out from the DNA. The sample lists over 250,000 clones; 84% were seen once.

The sequenced material came from peripheral blood. This receptor was identified in a human donor with COVID-19, enrolled during active disease. The donor label of this sample is uncertain. The rearrangement joins TRBV19 to TRBJ1-4, with 11 bases fitting TRBD1. CDR3 in amino acids: CASSPTRDRGKKLFF. The CDR3 bases are TGTGCCAGTAGTCCGACCCGGGACAGGGGGAAAAAACTGTTTTTT.